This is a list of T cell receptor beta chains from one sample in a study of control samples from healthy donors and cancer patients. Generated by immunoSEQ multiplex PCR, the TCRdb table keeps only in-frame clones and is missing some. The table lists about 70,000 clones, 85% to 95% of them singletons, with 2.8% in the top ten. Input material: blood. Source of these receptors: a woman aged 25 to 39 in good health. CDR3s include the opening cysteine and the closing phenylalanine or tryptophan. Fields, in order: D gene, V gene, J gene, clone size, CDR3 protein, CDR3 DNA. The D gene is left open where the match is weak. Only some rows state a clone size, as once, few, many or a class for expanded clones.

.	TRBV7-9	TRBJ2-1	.	CASSSRADEQFF	TGTGCCAGCAGCTCTAGGGCGGATGAGCAGTTCTTC
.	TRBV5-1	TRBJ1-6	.	CASSRTDPYNSPLHF	TGCGCCAGCAGCCGGACTGACCCCTATAATTCACCCCTCCACTTT
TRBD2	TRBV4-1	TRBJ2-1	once	CASSLAGGYNSYNEQFF	TGCGCCAGCAGCCTAGCGGGTGGGTACAACTCCTACAATGAGCAGTTCTTC
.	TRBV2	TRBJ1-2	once	CASSPGQGYGYTF	TGTGCCAGCAGTCCGGGACAAGGTTATGGCTACACCTTC
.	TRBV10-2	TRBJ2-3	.	CASTRQASTDTQYF	TGCGCCAGTACCCGACAGGCTAGCACAGATACGCAGTATTTT
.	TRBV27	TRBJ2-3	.	CASRANSGISTDTQYF	TGTGCCAGCCGAGCGAATAGTGGGATCTCCACAGATACGCAGTATTTT
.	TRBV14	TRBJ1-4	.	CASSRQSNEKLFF	TGTGCCAGCAGCCGCCAATCTAATGAAAAACTGTTTTTT
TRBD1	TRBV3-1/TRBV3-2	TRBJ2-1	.	CASSRGGQGSNEQFF	TGTGCCAGCAGCCGGGGGGGACAGGGATCAAATGAGCAGTTCTTC
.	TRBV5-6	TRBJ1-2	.	CASSRDTGFGGYTF	TGTGCCAGCAGCCGCGACACCGGCTTCGGCGGCTACACCTTC
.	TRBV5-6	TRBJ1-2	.	CASSLGSVWGKNYGYTF	TGTGCCAGCAGCTTGGGGTCCGTATGGGGCAAGAACTATGGCTACACCTTC
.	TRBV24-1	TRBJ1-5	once	CATSDMTPISNQPQHF	TGTGCCACCAGTGACATGACACCGATTAGCAATCAGCCCCAGCATTTT
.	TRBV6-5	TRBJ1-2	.	CASARGYGYTF	TGTGCCAGCGCCCGCGGCTATGGCTACACCTTC
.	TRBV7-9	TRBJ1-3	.	CASSLVGIGNSGNTIYF	TGTGCCAGCAGCTTAGTGGGGATTGGGAACTCTGGAAACACCATATATTTT